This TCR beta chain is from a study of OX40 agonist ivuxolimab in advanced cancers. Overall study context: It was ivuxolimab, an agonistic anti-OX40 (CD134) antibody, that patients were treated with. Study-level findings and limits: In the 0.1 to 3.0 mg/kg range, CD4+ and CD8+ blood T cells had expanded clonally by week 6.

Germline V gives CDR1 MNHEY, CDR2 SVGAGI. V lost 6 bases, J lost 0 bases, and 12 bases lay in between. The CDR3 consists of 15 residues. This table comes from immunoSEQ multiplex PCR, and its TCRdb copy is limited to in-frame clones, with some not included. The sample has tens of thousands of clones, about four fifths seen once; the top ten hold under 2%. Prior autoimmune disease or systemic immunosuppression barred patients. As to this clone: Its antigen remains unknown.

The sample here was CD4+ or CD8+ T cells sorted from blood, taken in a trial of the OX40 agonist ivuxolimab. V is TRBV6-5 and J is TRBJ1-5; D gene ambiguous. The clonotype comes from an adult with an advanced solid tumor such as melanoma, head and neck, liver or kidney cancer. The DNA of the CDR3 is TGTGCCAGCAGCCAGATGGGTTATAGCAATCAGCCCCAGCATTTT. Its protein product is CASSQMGYSNQPQHF.